The 24 T cell receptor beta chains below come from one sample, sequenced in a study of cytomegalovirus exposure and HLA in healthy donors. The PCR used 60 Vbeta and 13 Jbeta primers. The repertoire was sequenced with immunoSEQ multiplex PCR; TCRdb's copy has only in-frame clones and lacks some. The sample contains approximately 80,000 clones, roughly 75% of which appear only once. Sequencing was carried out using PBMCs. These TCRs come from a man aged 55 to 70 in good health and CMV-seronegative.

The gene calls are TRBV5-5 and TRBJ2-4; possibly TRBD2 for D (7 bases). Germline CDR1 and CDR2: SGHKS and YYEKEE (reference sequence). The CDR3 consists of 17 residues. The germline V and J ends were trimmed by 0 bases and 3 bases, with 16 bases remaining between them. The CDR3 region is CASSLDRGGGGKNIQYF. The DNA for the CDR3 is TGTGCCAGCAGCTTGGATAGAGGGGGGGGCGGCAAAAACATTCAGTACTTC.

The J gene is TRBJ1-4, the V gene TRBV4-1; D may be TRBD1 (6 bases). CDR1 is MGHRA and CDR2 is YSYEKL in the germline V gene. Between the trimmed V and J ends, which lost 5 bases and 7 bases, there was a span of 14 bases. This CDR3 region has 14 residues. DNA of the CDR3: TGCGCCAGCAGCGCATACCGGGACACTGAAAAACTGTTTTTT. Translating it yields CASSAYRDTEKLFF.

V and J are TRBV7-9 and TRBJ1-2; the D gene is possibly TRBD1 (6 bases). The germline V gene has CDR1 SEHNR and CDR2 FQNEAQ (reference sequence). V was shortened by 2 bases and J by 4 bases, with 17 bases between the two germline ends. The CDR3 consists of 16 residues. CDR3 sequence (DNA): TGTGCCAGCAGCTTAAGGGAGGGGGGCGCATTCTATGGCTACACCTTC. It is translated as CASSLREGGAFYGYTF.

The chain uses TRBV7-9 and TRBJ1-5; D perhaps matches TRBD1 (5 bases). Germline CDR1 reads SEHNR; CDR2 reads FQNEAQ (reference sequence). The germline V and J ends were trimmed by 6 bases and 0 bases, with 9 bases remaining between them. CDR3 length equals 14 residues. The CDR3 reads CASSGAYSNQPQHF. The CDR3 bases are TGTGCCAGCAGTGGGGCGTATAGCAATCAGCCCCAGCATTTT.

The DNA of the CDR3 is TGTGCCAGCAGTCCGACAGGGAGTGCCACTGAAGCTTTCTTT. Translating it yields CASSPTGSATEAFF. The gene calls are TRBV7-8 and TRBJ1-1; 7 nucleotides line up with TRBD1. From germline, CDR1 is SGHVS and CDR2 FQNEAQ. This CDR3 spans 14 amino acids. J gave up 4 bases and V 6 bases, and 8 bases lay outside the gene matches.

This clone was counted between two and nine times. The junction departs from the called germline gene at one end, perhaps through a read error. The rearrangement joins TRBV7-7 to TRBJ2-3; D uncertain. The germline CDR1 and CDR2 sequences are SSHAT and FNYEAQ (reference sequence). The CDR3 spans 13 residues. Here the CDR3 reads CASSLGRADTQYF. CDR3 bases: TGTGCTAGCAGCTTAGGTCGCGCAGATACGCAGTATTTT.

This clone was picked up a small number of times. In DNA, the CDR3 is TGTGCCAGCAGCGCTCGGGGGGAGAGCACAGATACGCAGTATTTT. As protein: CASSARGESTDTQYF. The rearrangement joins TRBV5-4 to TRBJ2-3, with 7 nucleotides matching TRBD2. This CDR3 is 15 amino acids long. V was pared by 4 bases and J by 0 bases, with 5 bases of the junction left unmatched. Germline V gene lookup returns CDR1 SGHNT and CDR2 YYREEE (reference sequence).

The chain combines TRBV5-1 with TRBJ2-1; 7 bases align to TRBD1. The trim removed 2 bases at V and 10 bases at J, leaving 12 bases unmatched. Germline assignment: CDR1 SGHRS and CDR2 YFSETQ. This CDR3 comprises 15 residues. In DNA, the CDR3 is TGCGCCAGCAGCTTTAGGACAGGTTCTGGGGACGAGCAGTTCTTC. It encodes CASSFRTGSGDEQFF.

The CDR3 region has the DNA TGTGCCAGCAGTGAAGGCCATAACAGGGGTAGAGGGGAGACCCAGTACTTC. This encodes CASSEGHNRGRGETQYF. The chain couples TRBV6-1 to TRBJ2-5, with 7 bases that match TRBD1. This CDR3 is built from 17 residues. Per the germline V gene, CDR1 is MNHNS and CDR2 is SASEGT. V trimming: 1 base; J trimming: 5 bases; junction bases outside the gene matches: 13.

The V gene is TRBV2, the J gene TRBJ2-1, with 8 bases aligning to TRBD2. Germline lookup yields CDR1 SNHLY and CDR2 FYNNEI. J gave up 6 bases and V 3 bases, and 10 bases lay outside the gene matches. CDR3 size: 16 residues. CDR3 loop: CASSELRGGGVNEQFF. CDR3 coding DNA: TGTGCCAGCAGTGAGTTACGGGGGGGCGGTGTCAATGAGCAGTTCTTC.

V gene TRBV15 combines with J gene TRBJ1-1, with D unresolved. V was pared by 0 bases and J by 4 bases, with 9 bases between. The CDR3 consists of 14 residues. Germline lookup yields CDR1 LNHNV and CDR2 YYDKDF (reference sequence). The CDR3 spells CATSREGGLTEAFF. CDR3 coding DNA: TGTGCCACCAGCAGAGAAGGAGGCCTCACTGAAGCTTTCTTT.

The chain has TRBV19 and TRBJ2-7; D is perhaps TRBD2 (6 bases). Looked up from germline, CDR1 is LNHDA and CDR2 is SQIVND (reference sequence). The V end lost 3 bases, the J end lost 2 bases, and 8 bases lay between the germline ends. This CDR3 is 13 amino acids long. The CDR3 DNA reads as TGTGCCAGTAGTATCGGGGGTACCTACGAGCAGTACTTC. Translation: CASSIGGTYEQYF.

The chain is built from TRBV10-3 and TRBJ1-1; no reliable D call. CDR3 length: 14 residues. Germline V gene data show CDR1 as ENHRY and CDR2 as SYGVKD. Trimming cost V 3 bases and J 7 bases, with 15 bases left between them. In nucleotides, the CDR3 is TGTGCCATCAGTGATTCCCCGGGATCGGGTGAAGCTTTCTTT. This codes for CAISDSPGSGEAFF.

Here the CDR3 DNA reads TGTGCCAGCAGTGGTAGGGGGATAGGGAGCATTAATGAGCAGTTCTTC. Protein: CASSGRGIGSINEQFF. J is TRBJ2-1 and V is TRBV9; perhaps TRBD1 as D (6 bases). This CDR3 comprises 16 residues. V lost 5 bases and J 7 bases, leaving 22 bases between the germline ends. From germline, CDR1 is SGDLS and CDR2 YYNGEE.

The DNA for the CDR3 is TGTGCCAGCAGCCCCCCCGGGGGGCTGGGGAATGAGCAGTTCTTC. Its translation is CASSPPGGLGNEQFF. The V call is TRBV9, the J call TRBJ2-1, with D tentatively TRBD2 (7 bases). The CDR3 is 15 amino acids. V was trimmed by 4 bases and J by 7 bases, leaving 18 bases between them. Per the germline V gene, CDR1 is SGDLS and CDR2 is YYNGEE.

V usage is TRBV29-1 and J usage is TRBJ1-5; D is unresolved. This CDR3 has 13 amino acids. V lost 4 bases and J lost 3, with 10 bases in between. Germline V gene sequence: CDR1 SQVTM, CDR2 ANQGSEA. DNA for the CDR3: TGCAGCGTTGTGGCTTCTGACAATCAGCCCCAGCATTTT. Translating it yields CSVVASDNQPQHF.

This chain connects TRBV19 to TRBJ2-3, with D possibly matching TRBD1 (5 bases). The V end lost 4 bases, the J end lost 0 bases, and 8 bases lay between the germline ends. Germline CDR1 LNHDA, CDR2 SQIVND (reference sequence). This CDR3 has 14 residues. Written as DNA, the CDR3 is TGTGCCAGTAGTAAACAGGAGAGCACAGATACGCAGTATTTT. Its protein product is CASSKQESTDTQYF.

The chain combines TRBV9 with TRBJ1-1; D is possibly TRBD1 (5 bases). The V gene's germline CDR1 is SGDLS and CDR2 YYNGEE. The ends were cut back, 1 base at V and 7 bases at J, with 11 bases in the middle. The CDR3 is 13 amino acids. CDR3 residues: CASSVTGGGEAFF. The DNA for the CDR3 is TGTGCCAGCAGCGTAACCGGGGGGGGTGAAGCTTTCTTT. Full variable domain (outside the CDR3, taken from reference TRBV9 and TRBJ1-1): DSGVTQTPKHLITATGQRVTLRCSPRSGDLSVYWYQQSLDQGLQFLIQYYNGEERAKGNILERFSAQQFPDLHSELNLSSLELGDSALYFCASSVTGGGEAFFGQGTRLTVV.

This clone appeared a single time. One end of the junction fails to match germline, which may point to a read error. The V call is TRBV7-9, the J call TRBJ1-1; D remains unclear. The CDR3 sequence is 15 residues long. CDR1 and CDR2 from the germline V gene are SEHNR and FQNEAQ (reference sequence). The CDR3 coding sequence is TGTTCCAGCAGCCCCCTGGGCAGCTCGAACACTGAAGCTTTCTTT. Translation gives CSSSPLGSSNTEAFF. The full variable domain, completed using reference TRBV7-9 and TRBJ1-1, is DTGVSQNPRHKITKRGQNVTFRCDPISEHNRLYWYRQTLGQGPEFLTYFQNEAQLEKSRLLSDRFSAERPKGSFSTLEIQRTEQGDSAMYLCSSSPLGSSNTEAFFGQGTRLTVV.

The CDR3 protein is CASTPWAGPDTQYF. Written as DNA, the CDR3 is TGTGCCAGCACCCCGTGGGCGGGGCCAGATACGCAGTATTTT. The chain uses TRBV7-6 and TRBJ2-3; the D gene is possibly TRBD2 (6 bases). The ends were cut back, 7 bases at V and 4 bases at J, with 15 bases in the middle. CDR3 length: 14 amino acids. Germline values: CDR1 SGHVS, CDR2 FNYEAQ.

This clone was picked up one time. CDR3 sequence: CASSALLAGGTDTQYF. CDR3 in DNA: TGTGCCAGCAGCGCCCTACTAGCGGGGGGCACAGATACGCAGTATTTT. The chain employs TRBV9 and TRBJ2-3; 11 bases are a match to TRBD2. V shed 3 bases and J 1 base; nucleotides not matched to a gene: 4. Germline CDR1 is SGDLS and CDR2 is YYNGEE. The CDR3 extends over 16 amino acids.

The chain employs TRBV29-1 and TRBJ1-4; D uncertain. The CDR3 loop spans 14 amino acids. Germline CDR1 reads SQVTM; CDR2 reads ANQGSEA. Trimming removed 5 bases from V and 2 bases from J, with 12 bases in between. In nucleotides, the CDR3 is TGCAGCGTTACTGGCGGGTCGACTAATGAAAAACTGTTTTTT. Translating gives CSVTGGSTNEKLFF. Supplemented by reference TRBV29-1 and TRBJ1-4, the full variable domain reads SAVISQKPSRDICQRGTSLTIQCQVDSQVTMMFWYRQQPGQSLTLIATANQGSEATYESGFVIDKFPISRPNLTFSTLTVSNMSPEDSSIYLCSVTGGSTNEKLFFGSGTQLSVL.

The V call is TRBV6-1, the J call TRBJ1-5, with D possibly TRBD1 on 6 matching bases. Per germline, CDR1 MNHNS and CDR2 SASEGT. The CDR3 extends over 15 amino acids. Trimming removed 6 bases at V and 2 bases at J, with 14 bases between. CDR3 region: CASRGTGSGNQPQHF. CDR3 nucleotide sequence: TGTGCCAGCAGGGGAACAGGGTCAGGCAATCAGCCCCAGCATTTT.

The V and J genes are TRBV11-3 and TRBJ2-7; a possible D gene is TRBD1 (7 bases). CDR1 is SGHNT, CDR2 YENEEA, per germline. CDR3 length: 14 amino acids. Trimming stripped 5 bases from V and 6 bases from J, with 17 bases between. The CDR3 sequence is CASSAGQPPVEQYF. The CDR3 DNA is TGTGCCAGCAGCGCGGGACAGCCCCCCGTCGAGCAGTACTTC.